One sample yielded the 26 T cell receptor beta chains listed below, sequenced in a study of cytomegalovirus exposure and HLA in healthy donors. Amplification used 60 Vbeta primers and 13 Jbeta primers. The table came from immunoSEQ multiplex PCR; TCRdb's copy has only in-frame clones and leaves some out. The sample lists approximately 120,000 clones; 76% were seen once. The specimen was PBMCs. The receptors come from a woman in her 40s in good health and CMV-seropositive.

V and J are TRBV6-5 and TRBJ2-2; possibly TRBD2 for D (6 bases). Germline V CDR1 and CDR2: MNHEY, SVGAGI. V gave up 2 bases and J gave up 3 bases, with 13 bases separating them. There are 16 residues in the CDR3. The CDR3 DNA is TGTGCCAGCAGTTACGCAGGTGGAGGGGACACCGGGGAGCTGTTTTTT. Protein sequence: CASSYAGGGDTGELFF.

The count of this clone is one. The rearrangement joins TRBV18 to TRBJ2-7; D is unclear. Germline CDR1 reads KGHSH; CDR2 reads LQKENI. The CDR3 contains 15 residues. V dropped 3 bases and J dropped 5 bases, with 17 bases sitting between them. The CDR3 nucleotides are TGTGCCAGCTCACCCATTAGTGGAGTGACGAACGAGCAGTACTTC. Its protein is CASSPISGVTNEQYF.

This chain links TRBV9 with TRBJ1-2, with D possibly TRBD1 on 6 matching bases. Trimming pared 3 bases from V and 6 bases from J, leaving 18 bases between. This CDR3 contains 15 residues. CDR1 is SGDLS and CDR2 is YYNGEE in the germline V gene. The CDR3 protein is CASSAFSGTINGYTF. The CDR3 region has the DNA TGTGCCAGCAGCGCATTCTCCGGGACAATCAATGGCTACACCTTC.

The chain has TRBV4-1 and TRBJ1-2; D unclear. The CDR3 runs 15 residues. Trimming stripped 0 bases from V and 8 bases from J, with 16 bases between. CDR1 and CDR2 (germline): MGHRA, YSYEKL. The CDR3: CASSQDYGGGLGYTF. CDR3 coding DNA: TGCGCCAGCAGCCAAGATTACGGCGGAGGGTTGGGCTACACCTTC.

This clone was picked up a small number of times. The V and J genes are TRBV7-2 and TRBJ2-1, with TRBD1 matching 8 bases. Germline V CDR1 and CDR2: SGHTA, FQGNSA. The trim removed 0 bases at V and 0 bases at J, leaving 4 bases unmatched. The CDR3 consists of 17 residues. CDR3 in DNA: TGTGCCAGCAGCTTAGCAAGGGACAGGCGCTCCTACAATGAGCAGTTCTTC. This encodes CASSLARDRRSYNEQFF.

This clone came up once. This sequence joins TRBV19 and TRBJ2-6, with 8 bases matching TRBD1. V was pared by 9 bases and J by 0 bases, with 10 bases of the junction left unmatched. Germline V gene sequence: CDR1 LNHDA, CDR2 SQIVND (reference sequence). The CDR3 loop spans 17 amino acids. The CDR3 coding sequence is TGTGCCAGCTCGGACAGGGCCTATAGCTCTGGGGCCAACGTCCTGACTTTC. Its translation is CASSDRAYSSGANVLTF.

V and J are TRBV11-1 and TRBJ2-2; 8 bases agree with TRBD1. V dropped 3 bases and J dropped 5; count of bases not matched to a gene: 2. The CDR3 totals 14 residues. Germline CDR1 SGHAT, CDR2 FQDESV (reference sequence). CDR3 protein: CASSLDRVTGELFF. CDR3 sequence (DNA): TGTGCCAGCAGCTTGGACAGGGTTACCGGGGAGCTGTTTTTT.

The genes are TRBV7-9 and TRBJ2-1, with D tentatively TRBD2 (5 bases). CDR3 length: 16 residues. Germline V gene lookup returns CDR1 SEHNR and CDR2 FQNEAQ (reference sequence). V was trimmed by 3 bases and J by 3 bases, leaving 15 bases between them. CDR3 DNA sequence: TGTGCCAGCAGCTTTATAGGGCTAGCCCTCTACAATGAGCAGTTCTTC. Translated, it gives CASSFIGLALYNEQFF.

The V call is TRBV7-2, the J call TRBJ1-6, with TRBD1 identical over 7 bases. Germline V gene sequence: CDR1 SGHTA, CDR2 FQGNSA. This CDR3 comprises 15 residues. V shed 4 bases, J shed 6 bases, and the junction held 6 bases outside the gene matches. The CDR3 DNA follows: TGTGCCAGCAGCTCGACCGGGACAGTTAATTCACCCCTCCACTTT. Its protein is CASSSTGTVNSPLHF. Full variable domain (remainder filled in from reference TRBV7-2 and TRBJ1-6): GAGVSQSPSNKVTEKGKDVELRCDPISGHTALYWYRQSLGQGLEFLIYFQGNSAPDKSGLPSDRFSAERTGGSVSTLTIQRTQQEDSAVYLCASSSTGTVNSPLHFGNGTRLTVT.

This clone appeared once. J is TRBJ1-2 and V is TRBV6-5; no definite D call. The CDR3 covers 14 residues. Trimming took 5 bases from V and 8 from J, leaving 18 bases between them. Germline lookup yields CDR1 MNHEY and CDR2 SVGAGI. The CDR3 region has the DNA TGTGCCAGCAGTGCAAGCCTGGCTCCCGGGGGCTACACCTTC. Protein product: CASSASLAPGGYTF.

The rearrangement links TRBV6-5 to TRBJ1-2; TRBD1 matches at 10 bases. Trimming removed 0 bases from V and 1 base from J; junction bases left unmatched: 2. Germline values: CDR1 MNHEY, CDR2 SVGAGI. The length of the CDR3 is 16 residues. The CDR3 here is CASSYSRTGGNYGYTF. The CDR3 region has the DNA TGTGCCAGCAGTTACTCCAGGACAGGGGGTAACTATGGCTACACCTTC.

The genes are TRBV5-1 and TRBJ2-2; 8 bases align to TRBD1. This CDR3 region has 14 residues. With V trimmed by 2 bases and J by 7 bases, 4 bases remained unmatched. Germline V gene lookup returns CDR1 SGHRS and CDR2 YFSETQ. This chain's CDR3 is CASSLTGGIGELFF. DNA of the CDR3: TGCGCCAGCAGCTTAACAGGGGGGATCGGGGAGCTGTTTTTT.

The genes are TRBV2 and TRBJ2-5; D possibly corresponds to TRBD1 (6 bases). Deletions cut 5 bases from V and 2 bases from J, with 15 bases between. The length of the CDR3 is 15 residues. CDR1 SNHLY and CDR2 FYNNEI come from the germline V gene. This CDR3 reads CASSPPGGGQETQYF. CDR3 nucleotide sequence: TGTGCCAGCAGTCCACCTGGGGGCGGGCAAGAGACCCAGTACTTC.

This rearrangement joins TRBV5-6 to TRBJ1-2, with TRBD1 matching 8 bases. The CDR3 contains 14 residues. The J segment lost 8 bases and the V segment lost 0 bases, leaving 6 bases of the junction unmatched. Looked up from germline, CDR1 is SGHDT and CDR2 is YYEEEE. CDR3 bases: TGTGCCAGCAGCTTGGAAGCAGGGGGCTCGGGCTACACCTTC. Its translation is CASSLEAGGSGYTF.

The chain links TRBV15 to TRBJ2-7, with D possibly being TRBD1 (5 bases). CDR1 and CDR2 (germline): LNHNV, YYDKDF (reference sequence). The CDR3 has 12 amino acids. Trimming stripped 1 base from V and 6 bases from J, with 7 bases between. As DNA, the CDR3 is TGTGCCACCAGCAGAGCAAGGGGCGAGCAGTACTTC. Its protein product is CATSRARGEQYF.

This CDR3 reads CASRRTGAYEQYF. The CDR3 DNA is TGCGCCAGCAGAAGGACAGGGGCCTACGAGCAGTACTTC. The chain couples TRBV5-1 to TRBJ2-7, with TRBD1 identical over 9 bases. Trimming removed 5 bases from V and 2 bases from J; junction bases left unmatched: 2. The CDR3 covers 13 residues. The V gene's germline CDR1 is SGHRS and CDR2 YFSETQ.

With regard to this clone: Sequence at one end of the junction differs from germline and may be a read error. The gene calls are TRBV30 and TRBJ2-5; D is unclear. CDR1 and CDR2 (germline): GTSNPN, SVGIG (reference sequence). The CDR3 is made up of 13 amino acids. CDR3 in amino acids: CAWSVGLLEIQYF. The DNA for the CDR3 is TGTGCCTGGAGTGTTGGGCTGTTAGAGATCCAGTACTTC.

The CDR3 DNA reads TGTGCCAGCAGCTTGATTCCAGGACAGGGGGTTTACGAGCAGTACTTC. Its translation: CASSLIPGQGVYEQYF. The rearrangement joins TRBV5-6 to TRBJ2-7; 10 nucleotides line up with TRBD1. The CDR3 is 16 residues long. Germline V gives CDR1 SGHDT, CDR2 YYEEEE. V gave up 1 base and J gave up 4 bases; unmatched junction bases: 8.

The V call is TRBV5-6, the J call TRBJ2-3; D is unresolved. Germline-derived CDR1 and CDR2 are SGHDT and YYEEEE. The germline V and J ends were trimmed by 2 bases and 3 bases, with 4 bases remaining between them. This CDR3 is 12 amino acids long. The CDR3 sequence: CASSFRTDTQYF. The CDR3 coding sequence is TGTGCCAGCAGCTTCCGGACAGATACGCAGTATTTT.

This clone appeared a few times. The chain employs TRBV11-2 and TRBJ2-1, with 12 bases fitting TRBD2. The CDR3 has 15 residues. Germline V gene data show CDR1 as SGHAT and CDR2 as FQNNGV. Trimming took 7 bases from V and 10 from J; bases not matched to a gene: 11. CDR3 loop: CASKLAGGLSGEQFF. The CDR3 nucleotides read TGTGCCAGCAAGCTAGCGGGGGGGCTCTCAGGGGAGCAGTTCTTC. The whole variable domain, remainder taken from reference TRBV11-2 and TRBJ2-1, is EAGVAQSPRYKIIEKRQSVAFWCNPISGHATLYWYQQILGQGPKLLIQFQNNGVVDDSQLPKDRFSAERLKGVDSTLKIQPAKLEDSAVYLCASKLAGGLSGEQFFGPGTRLTVL.

The table lists this clone with a count of one. This chain connects TRBV15 to TRBJ1-2, with 7 bases matching TRBD1. Germline V gives CDR1 LNHNV, CDR2 YYDKDF (reference sequence). The V gene end was trimmed by 0 bases and the J gene end by 4 bases; junction bases not matched to a gene: 8. CDR3 size: 16 residues. CDR3 loop: CATSRDPGTEGYGYTF. CDR3 DNA: TGTGCCACCAGCAGAGACCCCGGGACAGAAGGCTATGGCTACACCTTC. Complete variable domain (other parts from reference TRBV15 and TRBJ1-2): DAMVIQNPRYQVTQFGKPVTLSCSQTLNHNVMYWYQQKSSQAPKLLFHYYDKDFNNEADTPDNFQSRRPNTSFCFLDIRSPGLGDTAMYLCATSRDPGTEGYGYTFGSGTRLTVV.

This rearrangement joins TRBV4-2 to TRBJ2-7; D may be TRBD2 (5 bases). The CDR3 length is 15 residues. Germline V gene lookup returns CDR1 LGHNA and CDR2 YNFKEQ. Trimming removed 1 base from V and 3 bases from J, with 13 bases in between. The CDR3 DNA is TGTGCCAGCAGCCAAGGGGAGACTTTCCTCTACGAGCAGTACTTC. Its translation is CASSQGETFLYEQYF.

In the case of this clone: At one boundary the junction diverges from the germline segment, which might be a read error. This chain uses TRBV7-7 with TRBJ1-5; maybe TRBD1 (5 bases). Germline V gene lookup returns CDR1 SSHAT and CDR2 FNYEAQ (reference sequence). The CDR3 spans 15 residues. The CDR3 DNA reads as TGTGCTAGCAGATCCTTGTCAGGGTTGAATCAGCCCCAGCATTTT. It codes for CASRSLSGLNQPQHF.

The gene calls are TRBV25-1 and TRBJ2-1; 9 nucleotides match TRBD2. The CDR3 runs to 18 residues. Germline lookup yields CDR1 MGHDK and CDR2 SYGVNS. V trimming: 1 base; J trimming: 8 bases; junction bases outside the gene matches: 15. The CDR3 DNA reads as TGTGCCAGCAGTGAATCGGGCAGCGGGGGGCCCTGGACGGATGAGCAGTTCTTC. It is translated as CASSESGSGGPWTDEQFF.

The V gene is TRBV5-1, the J gene TRBJ2-2, with D possibly TRBD1 on 6 matching bases. Trimming shortened V by 4 bases and J by 2 bases, and 9 bases separated the two germline ends. Germline CDR1 is SGHRS and CDR2 is YFSETQ. The CDR3 has 14 amino acids. CDR3 coding DNA: TGCGCCAGCAGCCGGGACACCAACACCGGGGAGCTGTTTTTT. The encoded protein is CASSRDTNTGELFF.

This clone was observed a single time. J is TRBJ2-5 and V is TRBV5-4; 8 bases map to TRBD1. This CDR3 is 16 amino acids long. Germline V gene lookup returns CDR1 SGHNT and CDR2 YYREEE (reference sequence). V shed 3 bases and J 2 bases; nucleotides not matched to a gene: 9. The CDR3 DNA reads as TGTGCCAGCAGCTCATTCCGGGACAGGAAGCAAGAGACCCAGTACTTC. This sequence encodes CASSSFRDRKQETQYF.